The 32 T cell receptor beta chains reported below all come from one sample, sequenced in a study of beta chain features in type 1 diabetes. Points from the study as a whole: Type 1 diabetes patients showed a moderate but significant shortening of TCRB CDR3s in all four CD4+ subsets.

These TCRs' antigens remain unknown. TCRB transcripts that were expressed got sequenced, as all of the isolated RNA had been reverse transcribed. TCRdb keeps only in-frame clones here, not all; method: immunoSEQ multiplex PCR. The table has hundreds of thousands of clones, more than 12% seen once. What was sequenced was naive CD4+ T cells from blood. The receptors derive from a man aged 18 to 35 with type 1 diabetes.

CDR3 loop: CASSQDRGRIGELFF. The CDR3 DNA is TGTGCCAGCAGTCAGGACAGGGGGCGAATCGGGGAGCTGTTTTTT. J is TRBJ2-2 and V is TRBV2; 11 nucleotides agree with TRBD1. CDR1 and CDR2 (germline): SNHLY, FYNNEI. This CDR3 comprises 15 residues. V gave up 5 bases and J gave up 7 bases; unmatched junction bases: 6.

This clone was seen a handful of times. The chain is built from TRBV28 and TRBJ2-7; D gene uncertain. Germline V gene lookup returns CDR1 MDHEN and CDR2 SYDVKM. V lost 8 bases and J 2 bases, leaving 13 bases between the germline ends. The CDR3 is made up of 13 amino acids. The CDR3 region is CASLRTSTYEQYF. The CDR3 coding sequence is TGTGCCAGCCTCCGGACCTCTACCTACGAGCAGTACTTC.

The rearrangement uses TRBV25-1 and TRBJ2-7; 7 bases line up with TRBD1. The junction had 10 bases not matched to a gene; V was cut back by 5 bases and J by 6 bases. The CDR3 runs to 14 residues. The germline V gene has CDR1 MGHDK and CDR2 SYGVNS. The CDR3 sequence is CASSKTGQVSEQYF. The CDR3 DNA is TGTGCCAGCAGTAAGACAGGGCAGGTGTCCGAGCAGTACTTC.

In DNA, the CDR3 is TGCAGCGTTCCAAGGGGCGCTGGCACTGAAGCTTTCTTT. This codes for CSVPRGAGTEAFF. The rearrangement links TRBV29-1 to TRBJ1-1; a weak D match, TRBD1 (5 bases). The germline V gene has CDR1 SQVTM and CDR2 ANQGSEA. Between the trimmed V and J ends, which lost 5 bases and 4 bases, there was a span of 14 bases. This CDR3 region has 13 residues.

The V call is TRBV5-4, the J call TRBJ2-1; D is ambiguous. Germline loops: CDR1 SGHNT, CDR2 YYREEE (reference sequence). The CDR3 is made up of 14 amino acids. The V end was cut by 0 bases, the J end by 4 bases, with 8 bases between. CDR3 sequence: CASSLDGPYNEQFF. The DNA for the CDR3 is TGTGCCAGCAGCTTGGATGGACCGTACAATGAGCAGTTCTTC.

This sequence joins TRBV30 and TRBJ1-1, with 7 nucleotides matching TRBD1. Unmatched junction bases numbered 7, after V lost 2 bases and J lost 1 base. Germline lookup yields CDR1 GTSNPN and CDR2 SVGIG (reference sequence). The length of the CDR3 is 15 residues. The CDR3 nucleotides are TGTGCCTGGAGTCCCCTGACAGGGCGGAACACTGAAGCTTTCTTT. It translates to CAWSPLTGRNTEAFF.

Worth noting for this clone: Other DNA sequences in this specimen translate into the identical CDR3. This rearrangement joins TRBV30 to TRBJ1-5; 7 bases align to TRBD1. Germline lookup yields CDR1 GTSNPN and CDR2 SVGIG (reference sequence). Trimming cost V 1 base and J 7 bases; bases outside gene matches: 4. The CDR3 is 13 residues long. The CDR3 here is CAWSGQGVQPQHF. CDR3 nucleotide sequence: TGTGCCTGGAGTGGCCAGGGGGTACAGCCCCAGCATTTT.

In its sample, this clone was seen a few times. One end of the junction varies from germline; a read error may be responsible. This chain joins TRBV7-2 and TRBJ1-5; 7 nucleotides align to TRBD1. Germline V gene data show CDR1 as SGHTA and CDR2 as FQGNSA. This CDR3 region has 15 residues. CDR3 sequence reads: CASSLASGGNRPQHF. In nucleotides, the CDR3 is TGTGCCAGCAGCTTAGCGTCAGGGGGGAATCGGCCCCAGCATTTT.

Concerning this clone itself: Mismatch with germline at one junction end may stem from a read error. The chain couples TRBV7-7 to TRBJ2-2; perhaps TRBD1 as D (6 bases). Germline-derived CDR1 and CDR2 are SSHAT and FNYEAQ (reference sequence). This CDR3 region has 16 residues. CDR3 DNA: TGTGCTAGCAGCTTAGAGGCAGGGGCGGTGACCGGGGAGCTGTTTTTT. It yields the protein CASSLEAGAVTGELFF.

This clone was observed a handful of times. The chain carries TRBV9 and TRBJ2-4; no clear D. CDR1 SGDLS and CDR2 YYNGEE come from the germline V gene. This CDR3 region has 13 residues. V shed 0 bases and J shed 8 bases, with 9 bases lying between them. The chain's CDR3 is CASSVEAWDIQYF. The CDR3 DNA reads TGTGCCAGCAGCGTAGAAGCTTGGGACATTCAGTACTTC.

This clone came up a few times. This rearrangement joins TRBV5-1 to TRBJ2-1; TRBD1 matches at 10 bases. There are 15 residues in the CDR3. The V gene end was trimmed by 0 bases and the J gene end by 5 bases; junction bases not matched to a gene: 2. Per the germline V gene, CDR1 is SGHRS and CDR2 is YFSETQ. The CDR3 DNA sequence: TGCGCCAGCAGCTTGGTAGGGACAGGGGACAATGAGCAGTTCTTC. The encoded protein is CASSLVGTGDNEQFF.

This clone was picked up a small number of times. J is TRBJ2-5 and V is TRBV6-1, with D perhaps given as TRBD1 or TRBD2 (5 bases each). The CDR3 is 13 amino acids. V was trimmed by 7 bases and J by 1 base, leaving 10 bases between them. The V gene's germline CDR1 is MNHNS and CDR2 SASEGT. The CDR3 loop reads CASTLGTQETQYF. CDR3 sequence (DNA): TGTGCCAGCACTCTGGGGACCCAAGAGACCCAGTACTTC.

The chain uses TRBV6-5 and TRBJ2-7, with a tentative D call TRBD2 (5 bases). CDR1 is MNHEY and CDR2 is SVGAGI in the germline V gene. V gave up 6 bases and J gave up 5 bases, with 14 bases separating them. The CDR3 spans 13 residues. The CDR3 reads CASRNTGSDEQYF. Written as DNA, the CDR3 is TGTGCCAGCAGAAATACGGGATCGGACGAGCAGTACTTC.

The chain has TRBV28 and TRBJ2-5; D possibly corresponds to TRBD1 (7 bases). Germline CDR1 and CDR2: MDHEN and SYDVKM. The V and J ends lost 5 bases and 0 bases respectively, with 13 bases between them. CDR3 length: 15 amino acids. The CDR3 DNA follows: TGTGCCAGCAGTCCACAGGGGAGGAACCAAGAGACCCAGTACTTC. It specifies CASSPQGRNQETQYF.

The sample holds a few counts of this clone. The chain employs TRBV9 and TRBJ2-7; 9 positions agree with TRBD1. The CDR3 covers 16 residues. Germline CDR1 is SGDLS and CDR2 is YYNGEE. Trimming removed 4 bases from V and 1 base from J; junction bases left unmatched: 9. CDR3 DNA sequence: TGTGCCAGCAGCCCCGGGACAGGGTACATGTCCTACGAGCAGTACTTC. Translated, it gives CASSPGTGYMSYEQYF.

The chain has TRBV30 and TRBJ1-1; D might be TRBD1 (5 bases). The germline CDR1 and CDR2 sequences are GTSNPN and SVGIG (reference sequence). The CDR3 is 12 residues long. V was pared by 4 bases and J by 4 bases, with 10 bases between. CDR3: CAWTSGSTEAFF. In nucleotides, the CDR3 is TGTGCCTGGACTTCAGGGAGCACTGAAGCTTTCTTT. Based on the CDR3 plus reference TRBV30 and TRBJ1-1, the full variable domain is SQTIHQWPATLVQPVGSPLSLECTVEGTSNPNLYWYRQAAGRGLQLLFYSVGIGQISSEVPQNLSASRPQDRQFILSSKKLLLSDSGFYLCAWTSGSTEAFFGQGTRLTVV.

On this clone itself: This specimen includes other DNA sequences encoding the same CDR3. The chain links TRBV7-2 to TRBJ2-3; D gene uncertain. Germline CDR1 is SGHTA and CDR2 is FQGNSA. Trimming took 5 bases from V and 2 from J, leaving 5 bases between them. This CDR3 contains 12 residues. CDR3 loop: CASSPFTDTQYF. In DNA form, the CDR3 reads TGTGCCAGCAGCCCGTTCACAGATACGCAGTATTTT.

The sample holds a few counts of this clone. This sequence joins TRBV9 and TRBJ2-7, with a possible D match to TRBD1 (6 bases). CDR1 is SGDLS and CDR2 is YYNGEE in the germline V gene. V was cut by 0 bases and J by 3 bases, with 13 bases left in between. The CDR3 covers 15 residues. The CDR3 DNA reads as TGTGCCAGCAGCGTAGATCCAGGGGATATCTACGAGCAGTACTTC. Translation: CASSVDPGDIYEQYF.

This clone has just a few counts. This chain joins TRBV30 and TRBJ1-4, with D possibly TRBD1 on 6 matching bases. The CDR3 runs to 15 residues. Trimming cost V 3 bases and J 7 bases, with 18 bases left between them. The germline gives CDR1 GTSNPN, CDR2 SVGIG (reference sequence). CDR3 sequence: CAWSPGGPLSEKLFF. In DNA form, the CDR3 reads TGTGCCTGGAGCCCCGGGGGGCCCCTAAGTGAAAAACTGTTTTTT. The full variable domain, with the rest looked up from reference TRBV30 and TRBJ1-4, is SQTIHQWPATLVQPVGSPLSLECTVEGTSNPNLYWYRQAAGRGLQLLFYSVGIGQISSEVPQNLSASRPQDRQFILSSKKLLLSDSGFYLCAWSPGGPLSEKLFFGSGTQLSVL.

This sequence joins TRBV6-5 and TRBJ2-7; D remains ambiguous. V lost 4 bases, J lost 4 bases, and 8 bases lay in between. Looked up from germline, CDR1 is MNHEY and CDR2 is SVGAGI. CDR3 size: 12 residues. The CDR3 sequence is CASSSRNYEQYF. CDR3 DNA sequence: TGTGCCAGCAGTTCACGTAATTACGAGCAGTACTTC.

The gene calls are TRBV7-9 and TRBJ2-5; D might be TRBD1 (6 bases). Germline V gives CDR1 SEHNR, CDR2 FQNEAQ (reference sequence). The CDR3 extends over 15 amino acids. The V end lost 5 bases, the J end lost 3 bases, and 16 bases lay between the germline ends. CDR3 amino acids: CASSPSVAGEETQYF. Here the CDR3 DNA reads TGTGCCAGCAGCCCTAGTGTCGCAGGGGAAGAGACCCAGTACTTC.

The V call is TRBV6-5, the J call TRBJ2-2, with D tentatively TRBD1 (6 bases). CDR1 is MNHEY, CDR2 SVGAGI, per germline. Trimming shortened V by 2 bases and J by 5 bases, and 12 bases separated the two germline ends. The CDR3 has 15 residues. The CDR3 DNA sequence: TGTGCCAGCAGTTACAATACAGGGACGACCGGGGAGCTGTTTTTT. Translating it yields CASSYNTGTTGELFF.

The sample holds a few counts of this clone. The chain combines TRBV20-1 with TRBJ1-1; D unresolved. V was clipped by 6 bases and J by 8 bases, with 13 bases between them. The germline CDR1 and CDR2 sequences are DFQATT and SNEGSKA (reference sequence). The CDR3 sequence is 11 residues long. CDR3 sequence reads: CSARHLGEAFF. CDR3 coding DNA: TGCAGTGCGAGACATCTTGGGGAAGCTTTCTTT.

The sample holds a few counts of this clone. This sequence joins TRBV28 and TRBJ2-2; 7 positions agree with TRBD2. With 7 bases clipped from V and 5 bases from J, the junction kept 4 bases outside the gene matches. The V gene's germline CDR1 is MDHEN and CDR2 SYDVKM. This CDR3 is built from 13 residues. In DNA, the CDR3 is TGTGCCAGCATCCTAGCGGAAACCGGGGAGCTGTTTTTT. This sequence encodes CASILAETGELFF.

This chain connects TRBV30 to TRBJ2-1, with a tentative D call TRBD2 (7 bases). CDR3 length: 15 amino acids. Trimming left V 0 bases short and J 6 bases short, with 15 bases between. Looked up from germline, CDR1 is GTSNPN and CDR2 is SVGIG (reference sequence). CDR3 nucleotide sequence: TGTGCCTGGAGTGTACAGGGACGGGAGGTCAATGAGCAGTTCTTC. Translation: CAWSVQGREVNEQFF.

The chain recombines TRBV2 with TRBJ1-1; no clear D gene. CDR3 length equals 13 residues. V dropped 4 bases and J dropped 1 base, with 7 bases sitting between them. Germline loops: CDR1 SNHLY, CDR2 FYNNEI. The CDR3 is CASSVEQNTEAFF. The CDR3 nucleotides read TGTGCCAGCAGTGTAGAACAGAACACTGAAGCTTTCTTT.

The V call is TRBV11-2, the J call TRBJ2-1; D is ambiguous. CDR3 size: 12 residues. V was cut by 1 base and J by 4 bases, with 2 bases left in between. Germline CDR1 is SGHAT and CDR2 is FQNNGV. In nucleotides, the CDR3 is TGTGCCAGCAGCTTAGGTTACAATGAGCAGTTCTTC. This sequence encodes CASSLGYNEQFF.

This clone has only a few counts. CDR3 sequence (DNA): TGCGCCAGCAGTCCCCAGGGGAAGGGCAGGGCCTATGGCTACACCTTC. Amino acids: CASSPQGKGRAYGYTF. The chain links TRBV23-1 to TRBJ1-2; possibly TRBD1 for D (6 bases). TRBV23-1 is treated as an ORF (open reading frame) with a function not yet certain. This CDR3 is 16 amino acids long. The V gene lost 4 bases and the J gene lost 4 bases, with 19 bases spanning the gap.

The J gene is TRBJ1-6, the V gene TRBV7-9; the match to TRBD1 covers 8 bases. CDR3 length: 15 residues. Germline CDR1 reads SEHNR; CDR2 reads FQNEAQ (reference sequence). The ends lost 6 bases at V and 7 bases at J; junction bases unmatched: 8. The CDR3 DNA is TGTGCCAGCAGGCCCCCGGGACAGGTGAATTCACCCCTCCACTTT. Its translation: CASRPPGQVNSPLHF.

This rearrangement joins TRBV28 to TRBJ2-3, with D unclear. Germline-derived CDR1 and CDR2 are MDHEN and SYDVKM. V was shortened by 7 bases and J by 8 bases, with 16 bases between the two germline ends. This CDR3 is built from 13 residues. The CDR3 sequence is CASTLKAPATQYF. The CDR3 DNA is TGTGCCAGCACCCTTAAAGCTCCAGCTACGCAGTATTTT.

The chain uses TRBV4-1 and TRBJ1-1; TRBD1 aligns across 7 bases. The CDR3 totals 17 residues. Germline values: CDR1 MGHRA, CDR2 YSYEKL. The V and J ends lost 1 base and 7 bases, in that order; junction bases with no gene match: 15. CDR3 protein: CASSQGWGETGSNEAFF. The CDR3 coding sequence is TGCGCCAGCAGCCAAGGGTGGGGGGAGACAGGGTCAAATGAAGCTTTCTTT.

The genes are TRBV27 and TRBJ1-5; D remains unclear. V shed 3 bases and J shed 0 bases, with 6 bases lying between them. This CDR3 contains 14 residues. Germline CDR1 and CDR2: MNHEY and SMNVEV (reference sequence). CDR3 DNA: TGTGCCAGCAGTTTTGTGAATAGCAATCAGCCCCAGCATTTT. It specifies CASSFVNSNQPQHF.